This T cell receptor (beta chain) was documented in a study of blood T cell repertoires in COVID-19. In the authors' workflow: Using reference gene primer amplification, nucleated cell counts were estimated. Sequencing used immunoSEQ multiplex PCR; TCRdb keeps in-frame clones, though not all of them. V, J and clone size reflect that table, while D and trimming were determined from the DNA. The sample yields some 200,000 clones, around 87% seen once. This clone was seen only a few times. The germline V gene encodes CDR1 LGHDT and CDR2 YNNKEL (reference sequence). Trimming cost V 2 bases and J 5 bases, with 18 bases left between them. This CDR3 region has 16 residues.

The chain has TRBV3-1 (or the pseudogene TRBV3-2) and TRBJ1-2; D might be TRBD1 (6 bases). Sequenced input: peripheral blood. The TCR originated in a woman aged 80 or over in a cohort sampled during active or convalescent COVID-19. Here the CDR3 DNA reads TGTGCCAGCAGCCAAATACCCTCGGGGACAAATTATGGCTACACCTTC. It is translated as CASSQIPSGTNYGYTF.